In this sample, the clone carrying this TCR beta chain turned up once. Its antigen is undetermined. Germline CDR1 reads MGHRA; CDR2 reads YSYEKL. This CDR3 is built from 15 residues. Trimming pared 1 base from V and 3 bases from J, leaving 13 bases between. This sample is drawn from a study of cytomegalovirus exposure and HLA in healthy donors. Study-wide findings and caveats: Further analysis was carried out later, and it showed several of the most significant clusters appearing linked to common viral pathogens. Later analysis associated a missense DCLRE1C variant with TCR beta V- and J-gene trimming. Segments of the TCR beta V type were, in most cases, productive about 87% or about 30% of the time in an earlier analysis. Researchers catalogued over 150 TCR beta chains as cytomegalovirus-associated.

Primers for the PCR totalled 60 Vbeta and 13 Jbeta. Only in-frame clones appear in the TCRdb table, and some are missing; sequencing was by immunoSEQ multiplex PCR. The sample has about 160,000 clones; 77% are singletons. Sequenced material: PBMCs. This chain links TRBV4-1 with TRBJ2-7; D is uncertain. This receptor was taken from a woman aged 40 to 50 in good health and CMV-seropositive. CDR3 region: CASSQGGRMYYEQYF. The CDR3 DNA follows: TGCGCCAGCAGCCAAGGAGGCAGAATGTACTACGAGCAGTACTTC.